Below are 29 T cell receptor beta chains sequenced from a single sample in a study of T cell repertoires in cytomegalovirus infection. For these receptors, no antigen is known. TCRdb reprocessed the reads with MiXCR, giving one entry per CDR3 protein. There are around 89,000 distinct CDR3 sequences in the sample; about 29% occur only once, and about 72% lies in the top ten. Sequences were derived from CD8+ T cells from cultured PBMCs, sampled from culture after CMV antigen stimulation. The receptors derive from a human donor in good health (CMV status not recorded). Some clones in this sample may be carry-over from other donors' samples.

This rearrangement joins TRBV13 to TRBJ1-1; TRBD1 matches 7 bases. The CDR3 runs 14 residues. V was pared by 4 bases and J by 2 bases, with 4 bases of the junction left unmatched. From germline, CDR1 is PRHDT and CDR2 FYEKMQ (reference sequence). CDR3 sequence reads: CASSWGQLNTEAFF. The CDR3 nucleotides read TGTGCCAGCAGCTGGGGACAGCTCAACACTGAAGCTTTCTTT.

This clonotype occurred many times. V gene TRBV7-2 combines with J gene TRBJ2-3; D may be TRBD1 or TRBD2 (5 bases each). Trimming cost V 4 bases and J 4 bases, with 15 bases left between them. The CDR3 length is 15 residues. CDR1 is SGHTA and CDR2 is FQGNSA in the germline V gene. CDR3 nucleotides: TGTGCCAGCAGCTGGGGACCCTCGGGCGCAGATACGCAGTATTTT. It is translated as CASSWGPSGADTQYF.

This clonotype came up a few times. The V and J genes are TRBV5-4 and TRBJ2-1; 8 nucleotides match TRBD1. After removal of 5 bases from V and 7 bases from J, the junction contained 11 bases not matched to a gene. The CDR3 loop spans 15 amino acids. Germline CDR1 reads SGHNT; CDR2 reads YYREEE (reference sequence). The CDR3 coding sequence is TGTGCCAGCAGGGCCGGGACAGGAGACTTTAATGAGCAGTTCTTC. Translated: CASRAGTGDFNEQFF.

Concerning this clonotype: A much larger clone is a single base away; this may be a read error. The rearrangement links TRBV7-8 to TRBJ2-4, with unresolved D. The length of the CDR3 is 16 residues. Germline V gives CDR1 SGHVS, CDR2 FQNEAQ. DNA for the CDR3: TGTGCCAGCAGCTTAGCGTTTACGGACGCAAATGACATTCAGTCCTTC. The encoded protein is CASSLAFTDANDIQSF.

Only a few counts were recorded for this clonotype. This chain uses TRBV24-1 with TRBJ1-5; D is possibly TRBD1 (5 bases). The CDR3 is 16 amino acids. Germline V gives CDR1 KGHDR, CDR2 SFDVKD. Trimming pared 10 bases from V and 0 bases from J, leaving 18 bases between. The CDR3, as DNA: TGTGCCACTTGGTCGCGACAGAGTAATAGCAATCAGCCCCAGCATTTT. Encoded protein: CATWSRQSNSNQPQHF.

The rearrangement uses TRBV19 and TRBJ1-5; D is unclear. V shed 1 base and J shed 6 bases, with 10 bases lying between them. CDR1 and CDR2 from the germline V gene are LNHDA and SQIVND (reference sequence). This CDR3 is 14 amino acids long. Here the CDR3 DNA reads TGTGCCAGTAGTATAGCGTTAACCGGTCAGCCCCAGCATTTT. This codes for CASSIALTGQPQHF. Full variable domain (remainder filled in from reference TRBV19 and TRBJ1-5): DGGITQSPKYLFRKEGQNVTLSCEQNLNHDAMYWYRQDPGQGLRLIYYSQIVNDFQKGDIAEGYSVSREKKESFPLTVTSAQKNPTAFYLCASSIALTGQPQHFGDGTRLSIL.

This rearrangement joins TRBV12-3 or TRBV12-4 to TRBJ2-2; tentative D call: TRBD2 (5 bases). With 8 bases removed from V and 7 bases from J, the gap between germline ends came to 11 bases. The length of the CDR3 is 12 residues. The DNA for the CDR3 is TGTGCCAGCGGAAGAGCGGACGGGGAGCTGTTTTTT. It is translated as CASGRADGELFF.

This clonotype has only a few counts. The CDR3 region is CASSPGRGLYNEQFF. The DNA for the CDR3 is TGCGCCAGCAGCCCCGGCAGGGGGCTCTACAATGAGCAGTTCTTC. The chain employs TRBV4-1 and TRBJ2-1; 8 bases agree with TRBD1. The CDR3 sequence is 15 residues long. Germline CDR1 and CDR2: MGHRA and YSYEKL. V lost 4 bases to trimming and J lost 3 bases; unmatched junction nucleotides: 5.

As regards this clonotype: A read error is possible here, since a much larger clone lies one base away. The genes are TRBV2 and TRBJ2-7; D not certain. The CDR3 has 11 amino acids. Germline CDR1 and CDR2: SNHLY and FYNNEI. The CDR3 protein is CDSSETYEQYF. CDR3 coding DNA: TGTGACAGCAGTGAGACCTACGAGCAGTACTTC.

This rearrangement joins TRBV6-1 to TRBJ2-7; D is uncertain. The V gene's germline CDR1 is MNHNS and CDR2 SASEGT. V lost 6 bases and J lost 7, with 16 bases in between. The CDR3 length is 13 residues. The CDR3 here is CASSLVGAREQYF. The CDR3 DNA reads TGTGCCAGCAGCTTGGTCGGAGCGAGGGAGCAGTACTTC.

The table lists this clonotype with a few counts. This chain uses TRBV7-9 with TRBJ2-1, with 7 bases that match TRBD1. The germline V gene encodes CDR1 SEHNR and CDR2 FQNEAQ (reference sequence). CDR3 length: 11 residues. The trim removed 10 bases at V and 8 bases at J, leaving 5 bases unmatched. This CDR3 reads CATPQGDEQFF. Written as DNA, the CDR3 is TGTGCCACACCCCAGGGGGATGAGCAGTTCTTC.

There are a few counts of this clonotype. The rearrangement links TRBV7-6 to TRBJ2-3, with 10 bases identical to TRBD2. This CDR3 has 18 amino acids. Losses at the gene ends were 5 bases for V and 2 bases for J; bases not matched to a gene: 13. CDR1 and CDR2 from the germline V gene are SGHVS and FNYEAQ. The CDR3 protein is CASSTPTSGREPTDTQYF. CDR3 DNA sequence: TGTGCCAGCAGCACCCCGACTAGCGGGCGAGAACCCACAGATACGCAGTATTTT. The full variable domain, completed using reference TRBV7-6 and TRBJ2-3, is GAGVSQSPRYKVTKRGQDVALRCDPISGHVSLYWYRQALGQGPEFLTYFNYEAQQDKSGLPNDRFSAERPEGSISTLTIQRTEQRDSAMYRCASSTPTSGREPTDTQYFGPGTRLTVL.

This clonotype was seen more than once but under ten times. The chain couples TRBV28 to TRBJ1-1; D uncertain. Germline lookup yields CDR1 MDHEN and CDR2 SYDVKM. Between the trimmed V and J ends, which lost 2 bases and 2 bases, there was a span of 6 bases. This CDR3 region has 13 residues. As DNA, the CDR3 is TGTGCCAGCAGTTTACCATTAAACACTGAAGCTTTCTTT. It codes for CASSLPLNTEAFF.

The CDR3 DNA reads TGTGCCAGCAGTTACGACAGTCTTTCACCCCTCCACTTT. Encoded protein: CASSYDSLSPLHF. The chain links TRBV6-5 to TRBJ1-6, with TRBD1 as a possible D gene (5 bases). Trimming cost V 2 bases and J 9 bases, with 8 bases left between them. Per the germline V gene, CDR1 is MNHEY and CDR2 is SVGAGI. CDR3 size: 13 residues.

This clonotype was seen a few times. The chain recombines TRBV3-1 with TRBJ2-7; 9 bases are shared with TRBD1. The CDR3 loop spans 15 amino acids. Per germline, CDR1 LGHDT and CDR2 YNNKEL (reference sequence). The V and J ends lost 3 bases and 5 bases, in that order; junction bases with no gene match: 8. CDR3 nucleotides: TGTGCCAGCAGCCAGTTGGGACAGGGTGCCGACGAGCAGTACTTC. It is translated as CASSQLGQGADEQYF.

The chain is built from TRBV7-6 and TRBJ2-1, with D possibly matching TRBD2 (6 bases). Germline V gene sequence: CDR1 SGHVS, CDR2 FNYEAQ. The CDR3 spans 15 residues. V was clipped by 6 bases and J by 2 bases, with 14 bases between them. This chain's CDR3 is CASRPLGGAYNEQFF. The CDR3 DNA sequence: TGTGCCAGCAGACCACTGGGAGGTGCCTACAATGAGCAGTTCTTC.

This clonotype was detected only a few times. This chain connects TRBV9 to TRBJ2-3; TRBD1 aligns across 8 bases. V lost 4 bases, J lost 3 bases, and 13 bases stayed unmatched. The CDR3 has 17 amino acids. Germline assignment: CDR1 SGDLS and CDR2 YYNGEE. The CDR3 protein is CASSPTGGQGATDTQYF. The CDR3 DNA follows: TGTGCCAGCAGCCCCACAGGAGGGCAGGGGGCAACAGATACGCAGTATTTT. Variable domain in full (rest from reference TRBV9 and TRBJ2-3): DSGVTQTPKHLITATGQRVTLRCSPRSGDLSVYWYQQSLDQGLQFLIQYYNGEERAKGNILERFSAQQFPDLHSELNLSSLELGDSALYFCASSPTGGQGATDTQYFGPGTRLTVL.

This clonotype has a count of ten or more. The CDR3 region has the DNA TGTGCCAGCAGATGGACATCTGGTTACGAGCAGTACTTC. It translates to CASRWTSGYEQYF. V usage is TRBV28 and J usage is TRBJ2-7; D possibly corresponds to TRBD1 (5 bases). The CDR3 length is 13 residues. V was pared by 6 bases and J by 4 bases, with 13 bases between. Germline CDR1 and CDR2: MDHEN and SYDVKM.

This clonotype was detected only a few times. The chain couples TRBV6-2 or TRBV6-3 to TRBJ2-5, with D perhaps matching TRBD2 (6 bases). Germline assignment: CDR1 MNHEY and CDR2 SVGEGT. This CDR3 is 13 amino acids long. Trimming left V 5 bases short and J 5 bases short, with 12 bases between. The CDR3 is CASSLTSMETQYF. CDR3 bases: TGTGCCAGCAGTCTCACTAGCATGGAGACCCAGTACTTC.

This chain's CDR3 is CASSPDSRGALQETQYF. Written as DNA, the CDR3 is TGTGCCAGCAGCCCCGACTCGAGGGGGGCCCTCCAAGAGACCCAGTACTTC. This chain links TRBV7-2 with TRBJ2-5; D might be TRBD1 or TRBD2, each matching 6 bases. This CDR3 spans 17 amino acids. Trimming left V 5 bases short and J 1 base short, with 20 bases between. Germline V gene data show CDR1 as SGHTA and CDR2 as FQGNSA.

This clonotype showed up just once. CDR3 DNA: TGCAGTGCTCTAGCGGCTAGCGGGGGGTTCACAGATACGCAGTATTTT. Translation: CSALAASGGFTDTQYF. V and J are TRBV20-1 and TRBJ2-3; 11 nucleotides match TRBD2. V was clipped by 5 bases and J by 2 bases; unmatched bases: 9. The CDR3 loop spans 16 amino acids. The germline CDR1 and CDR2 sequences are DFQATT and SNEGSKA (reference sequence).

The CDR3 is CASTQRAGRTNTGELFF. CDR3 nucleotide sequence: TGTGCCAGCACCCAAAGGGCGGGGCGGACGAACACCGGGGAGCTGTTTTTT. The chain carries TRBV27 and TRBJ2-2; D may be TRBD2 (6 bases). The CDR3 runs to 17 residues. Looked up from germline, CDR1 is MNHEY and CDR2 is SMNVEV (reference sequence). The V and J ends lost 7 bases and 0 bases respectively, with 18 bases between them.

This clonotype has more than one count but fewer than ten. The chain joins TRBV27 to TRBJ1-1, with 9 bases fitting TRBD1. This CDR3 is 12 amino acids long. The V segment lost 9 bases and the J segment 7 bases; nucleotides outside the gene matches: 6. Germline CDR1 and CDR2: MNHEY and SMNVEV (reference sequence). CDR3: CASYRGQDEAFF. The CDR3, as DNA: TGTGCCAGTTACAGGGGGCAGGATGAAGCTTTCTTT.

The sample holds a few counts of this clonotype. The chain recombines TRBV6-5 with TRBJ2-3; possible D gene TRBD2, 6 bases. V was trimmed by 4 bases and J by 5 bases, leaving 19 bases between them. CDR1 is MNHEY and CDR2 is SVGAGI in the germline V gene. This CDR3 is 16 amino acids long. In DNA form, the CDR3 reads TGTGCCAGCAGTTCTTTGGACTATAGGGTGAGAGATACGCAGTATTTT. This sequence encodes CASSSLDYRVRDTQYF.

The chain recombines TRBV11-1 with TRBJ2-1; D is undetermined. With 8 bases removed from V and 9 bases from J, the gap between germline ends came to 14 bases. This CDR3 has 12 residues. Germline V CDR1 and CDR2: SGHAT, FQDESV (reference sequence). CDR3 protein: CASPDPGPEQFF. DNA of the CDR3: TGTGCCAGCCCTGATCCGGGTCCTGAGCAGTTCTTC.

The chain combines TRBV11-1 with TRBJ2-7; TRBD1 is a possible D gene (5 bases). V was shortened by 1 base and J by 5 bases, with 15 bases between the two germline ends. The CDR3 covers 15 residues. Germline V gene lookup returns CDR1 SGHAT and CDR2 FQDESV (reference sequence). Written as DNA, the CDR3 is TGTGCCAGCAGCTTAGATGGCAGGGAAATCCACGAGCAGTACTTC. It translates to CASSLDGREIHEQYF.

This clonotype was counted at least ten times. The chain combines TRBV7-8 with TRBJ1-1, with 7 bases lining up with TRBD1. Losses at the gene ends were 5 bases for V and 3 bases for J; bases not matched to a gene: 9. CDR3 length: 15 residues. Germline V lookup: CDR1 SGHVS, CDR2 FQNEAQ. CDR3 coding DNA: TGTGCCAGCAGCCCCCGTGTACAGGGGCACACTGAAGCTTTCTTT. This encodes CASSPRVQGHTEAFF.

This clonotype was seen many times. J is TRBJ1-6 and V is TRBV4-1, with D uncertain. The germline gives CDR1 MGHRA, CDR2 YSYEKL. This CDR3 is 13 amino acids long. V shed 0 bases and J shed 6 bases, with 3 bases lying between them. CDR3 in amino acids: CASSQDFNSPLHF. CDR3 DNA: TGCGCCAGCAGCCAAGACTTTAATTCACCCCTCCACTTT.

The chain employs TRBV7-9 and TRBJ2-1; 13 bases are a match to TRBD2. The CDR3 has 17 amino acids. The junction had 9 bases not matched to a gene; V was cut back by 5 bases and J by 5 bases. The germline V gene has CDR1 SEHNR and CDR2 FQNEAQ (reference sequence). CDR3 bases: TGTGCCAGCAGCGCTCCGGGACTAGCGGGAAGAGACAATGAGCAGTTCTTC. Encoded protein: CASSAPGLAGRDNEQFF.